A selection of T cell receptor beta chains follows, all from one sample in a study of vaccination effects on CD4 cells after COVID-19. The table came from immunoSEQ multiplex PCR; TCRdb's copy has only in-frame clones and leaves some out. The sample holds 70,000 to 95,000 clones, around 76% seen once. Their antigen targets remain unknown. Sequences were derived from CD4+ T cells from PBMCs cultured with HCoV-229E spike peptides, sampled before COVID-19 vaccination. These receptors were obtained from a human donor who received a COVID-19 vaccine. Each CDR3 is given without its conserved first and last residue. Each record gives: V gene, D gene, CDR3 protein. D genes are given only for firm matches.

v_call: TRBV6-4; d_call: TRBD2; cdr3_aa: ASSDLSGGKDEQF
v_call: TRBV4-2; d_call: TRBD1; cdr3_aa: ASSRETGFSGNTIY
v_call: TRBV5-6; d_call: TRBD1; cdr3_aa: ASSPRTGARQPQH
v_call: TRBV9; d_call: TRBD2; cdr3_aa: ASSVSGVGATDTQY
v_call: TRBV10-1; d_call: -; cdr3_aa: ASSGRGDYGYT
v_call: TRBV6-5; d_call: -; cdr3_aa: ASSYRSHDTEAF
v_call: TRBV4-3; d_call: TRBD1; cdr3_aa: ASSQVRDSWNIQY
v_call: TRBV4-3; d_call: -; cdr3_aa: ASSSGREGYT
v_call: TRBV19; d_call: -; cdr3_aa: ASSLGTDLGRFPEAF
v_call: TRBV10-3; d_call: TRBD1; cdr3_aa: AISDTGTGYRNEQF
v_call: TRBV10-2; d_call: -; cdr3_aa: ASKSTGPGWSNQPQH
v_call: TRBV5-1; d_call: TRBD1; cdr3_aa: ASSETGSNQPQH
v_call: TRBV18; d_call: TRBD1; cdr3_aa: ASSPPWTGGYAYT
v_call: TRBV5-1; d_call: TRBD1; cdr3_aa: ASSLAQGAMNTEAF
v_call: TRBV19; d_call: -; cdr3_aa: ASSPPRRGNQPQH
v_call: TRBV29-1; d_call: -; cdr3_aa: SVEQTISTDTQY
v_call: TRBV11-2; d_call: -; cdr3_aa: ASSFFGGGYRNTEAF
v_call: TRBV5-6; d_call: -; cdr3_aa: ASSPGGPGSPLH